This T cell receptor (beta chain) is from a study of control samples from healthy donors and cancer patients. This clone was seen just once. Data came from immunoSEQ multiplex PCR; TCRdb stores just in-frame clones and leaves some out. In the table there are 390,000 or so clones, 90% of which are singletons. Germline CDR1 is GTSNPN and CDR2 is SVGIG (reference sequence). The CDR3 is 13 amino acids. Deletions cut 0 bases from V and 5 bases from J, with 10 bases between. Sequencing was done on a sample of PBMCs. The V and J genes are TRBV30 and TRBJ1-2; D remains unclear. The receptor was isolated from a man aged 40-49 years with head and neck cancer. CDR3 in amino acids: CAWSVGIGYGYTF. Written as DNA, the CDR3 is TGTGCCTGGAGTGTAGGAATCGGGTATGGCTACACCTTC.